This TCR beta chain was observed in a study of beta chain features in type 1 diabetes. General observations from the study: People with Type 1 diabetes carried modestly yet significantly shorter TCRB CDR3s in all four CD4+ subsets.

Expressed TCRB transcripts were sequenced because the isolated RNA had all been reverse transcribed beforehand. Measured with immunoSEQ multiplex PCR; TCRdb has only the in-frame clones, and not every one. The sample records hundreds of thousands of clones, roughly an eighth being singletons. This clone was seen a single time. Its antigen is unknown. The sample has other DNA sequences that encode this CDR3 too. Isolation of CD4+ naive, central memory, regulatory and stem cell-like memory cells was achieved by sorting via CD45RO/CCR7/CD25/CD127/CD95/CD27. Per the germline V gene, CDR1 is SGDLS and CDR2 is YYNGEE. CDR3 length: 15 residues. V was clipped by 0 bases and J by 5 bases; unmatched bases: 2.

The sample taken for sequencing was naive CD4+ T cells from blood. This TCR came from a young man with type 1 diabetes. V and J are TRBV9 and TRBJ2-2; 9 bases are a match to TRBD1. CDR3 sequence reads: CASSVGDRATGELFF. Here the CDR3 DNA reads TGTGCCAGCAGCGTAGGGGACAGGGCTACCGGGGAGCTGTTTTTT.